The 8 T cell receptor beta chains reported below all come from one sample, sequenced in a study of cytomegalovirus exposure and HLA in healthy donors. Use of 60 Vbeta and 13 Jbeta primers characterized the PCR. Clones were read by immunoSEQ multiplex PCR, and TCRdb kept only the in-frame ones, dropping some. The sample lists 100,000 to 150,000 clones, more than 80% occurring once. Sequenced sample: PBMCs. These receptors all stem from a woman in her thirties or forties in good health and CMV-seropositive.

This clone showed up just a few times. The rearrangement joins TRBV5-1 to TRBJ1-1; D may be TRBD1 (5 bases). CDR1 SGHRS and CDR2 YFSETQ come from the germline V gene. V was pared by 4 bases and J by 0 bases, with 10 bases between. The CDR3 length is 14 residues. CDR3 bases: TGCGCCAGCAGCGCGACGACAGTGAACACTGAAGCTTTCTTT. It specifies CASSATTVNTEAFF.

The chain employs TRBV6-1 and TRBJ1-4; TRBD1 is a possible D gene (5 bases). V was cut by 6 bases and J by 6 bases, with 17 bases left in between. CDR3 length: 15 residues. Germline-derived CDR1 and CDR2 are MNHNS and SASEGT. The DNA of the CDR3 is TGTGCCAGCAGGGGCGGGACCTTGATAGATGAAAAACTGTTTTTT. This sequence encodes CASRGGTLIDEKLFF.

This clone was recorded only once. The V and J genes are TRBV9 and TRBJ1-3; D gene unclear. This CDR3 contains 15 residues. CDR1 and CDR2 from the germline V gene are SGDLS and YYNGEE. Trimming left V 4 bases short and J 0 bases short, with 11 bases between. The CDR3 DNA follows: TGTGCCAGCAGCCCCCGTGCGGCCTCTGGAAACACCATATATTTT. This sequence encodes CASSPRAASGNTIYF.

The V and J genes are TRBV9 and TRBJ2-6, with TRBD1 identical over 10 bases. V trimming: 3 bases; J trimming: 1 base; junction bases outside the gene matches: 7. This CDR3 is built from 18 residues. The V gene's germline CDR1 is SGDLS and CDR2 YYNGEE. The CDR3, as DNA: TGTGCCAGCAGCGCCGGGACAGGGGCTTATTCTGGGGCCAACGTCCTGACTTTC. Amino acid sequence: CASSAGTGAYSGANVLTF.

This chain uses TRBV19 with TRBJ1-3; perhaps TRBD1 as D (6 bases). This CDR3 has 14 amino acids. Germline loops: CDR1 LNHDA, CDR2 SQIVND (reference sequence). V lost 5 bases and J 2 bases, leaving 10 bases between the germline ends. This CDR3 reads CASSSTGTGNTIYF. CDR3 bases: TGTGCCAGTAGTTCTACAGGGACTGGAAACACCATATATTTT. Supplemented by reference TRBV19 and TRBJ1-3, the full variable domain reads DGGITQSPKYLFRKEGQNVTLSCEQNLNHDAMYWYRQDPGQGLRLIYYSQIVNDFQKGDIAEGYSVSREKKESFPLTVTSAQKNPTAFYLCASSSTGTGNTIYFGEGSWLTVV.

V is TRBV19 and J is TRBJ1-5; 7 nucleotides match TRBD1. V shed 6 bases and J 6 bases; nucleotides not matched to a gene: 14. Germline CDR1 is LNHDA and CDR2 is SQIVND (reference sequence). The CDR3 contains 16 residues. The CDR3 coding sequence is TGTGCCAGTAGGGTTACGGCAAGGGGGCAAAGTCAGCCCCAGCATTTT. It translates to CASRVTARGQSQPQHF.

The V call is TRBV7-2, the J call TRBJ1-1, with TRBD1 identical over 8 bases. Per germline, CDR1 SGHTA and CDR2 FQGNSA. The CDR3 spans 13 residues. Trimming at V came to 6 bases and at J to 4 bases, leaving 4 bases not matched to a gene. In nucleotides, the CDR3 is TGTGCCAGCAGATTCGACAGGGGCACTGAAGCTTTCTTT. Translated: CASRFDRGTEAFF.

This clone was picked up a small number of times. This chain connects TRBV7-6 to TRBJ1-1; D may be TRBD1 (6 bases). The CDR3 runs 15 residues. V lost 5 bases, J lost 1 base, and 14 bases lay in between. CDR1 is SGHVS, CDR2 FNYEAQ, per germline. The DNA of the CDR3 is TGTGCCAGCAGCCGGGAAGTACAGGGGAACACTGAAGCTTTCTTT. Translation gives CASSREVQGNTEAFF.